Given below is one TCR beta chain in context. Its antigen remains unknown. This sample is drawn from a study of CD8 T cells in Susac syndrome. Study information: Patients with Susac syndrome were therapy-naive, on corticosteroids, or on intravenous immunoglobulin alone at the time that blood was drawn. Notes on the study in general: CD4+ T cell repertoires in Susac syndrome lacked clonal expansion.

Trimming removed 4 bases at V and 1 base at J, with 10 bases between. From germline, CDR1 is SGDLS and CDR2 YYNGEE. CDR3 length: 14 residues. Reverse transcription of about 0.45 to 1 ug RNA was performed with random hexamers. Amplification of TCR beta CDR3 spanned 54 Vbeta and 13 Jbeta via immunoSEQ multiplex PCR. TCRdb used MiXCR to reprocess the immunoSEQ multiplex PCR reads, holding one entry per CDR3 protein. This repertoire shows under 150,000 distinct CDR3 sequences, approximately 96% found once; its top ten account for approximately 0.08%. The sequenced material came from CD4+ T cells from PBMCs. The chain uses TRBV9 and TRBJ2-3, with a tentative D call TRBD1 (5 bases). The sequence was collected from a human donor with Susac syndrome. The CDR3 DNA reads TGTGCCAGCAGCCCCAGGGCGGGCACAGATACGCAGTATTTT. This encodes CASSPRAGTDTQYF.